Presented here are 16 T cell receptor beta chains from one specimen sequenced in a study of response to subunit inactivated influenza vaccine. TCRdb reanalysed the RT-PCR reads using MiXCR and keeps one entry per CDR3 protein. The sample holds 650,000 or so distinct CDR3 sequences, around 15% seen once. Source: PBMCs from blood, taken 14 days before vaccination. The source of these receptors is a middle-aged man who received an inactivated influenza vaccine.

This clonotype came up once. The chain combines TRBV9 with TRBJ1-3, with D perhaps matching TRBD1 (5 bases). Looked up from germline, CDR1 is SGDLS and CDR2 is YYNGEE. The CDR3 has 16 amino acids. The V and J ends lost 3 bases and 3 bases respectively, with 16 bases between them. This CDR3 reads CASSGGDRRFGNTIYF. Here the CDR3 DNA reads TGTGCCAGCAGCGGGGGGGACCGTCGATTTGGAAACACCATATATTTT.

The V gene is TRBV7-2, the J gene TRBJ2-7; D is perhaps TRBD2 (6 bases). V lost 7 bases to trimming and J lost 1 base, with 17 bases between them. Germline CDR1 and CDR2: SGHTA and FQGNSA. The CDR3 sequence is 15 residues long. The CDR3 DNA sequence: TGTGCCAGCACCAGCACCGGAGGGGATTCCTACGAGCAGTACTTC. Translated: CASTSTGGDSYEQYF.

The rearrangement uses TRBV6-1 and TRBJ2-1, with 8 positions matching TRBD1. Germline V gene data show CDR1 as MNHNS and CDR2 as SASEGT. The CDR3 sequence is 13 residues long. Trimming at V came to 6 bases and at J to 8 bases, leaving 6 bases not matched to a gene. In nucleotides, the CDR3 is TGTGCCAGCAGATCGACAGGGGCAGATGAGCAGTTCTTC. It is translated as CASRSTGADEQFF.

This clonotype came up a few times. J is TRBJ1-2 and V is TRBV12-3 or TRBV12-4; a possible D gene is TRBD1 (6 bases). This CDR3 region has 13 residues. V lost 8 bases to trimming and J lost 2 bases, with 12 bases between them. CDR3 DNA sequence: TGTGCCAGCCTTACGACAGGAAACTATGGCTACACCTTC. Translation gives CASLTTGNYGYTF.

This clonotype showed up many times. The rearrangement joins TRBV7-9 to TRBJ2-7; D gene unclear. V shed 0 bases and J shed 1 base, with 7 bases lying between them. Germline V gene lookup returns CDR1 SEHNR and CDR2 FQNEAQ (reference sequence). This CDR3 has 14 amino acids. This CDR3 is CASSLAGPSYEQYF. Here the CDR3 DNA reads TGTGCCAGCAGCTTAGCTGGTCCGTCCTACGAGCAGTACTTC.

This clonotype turned up a few times. CDR3 sequence reads: CASSGDNGMELFF. CDR3 in DNA: TGCGCCAGCAGTGGGGACAACGGAATGGAGCTGTTTTTT. The chain carries TRBV5-1 and TRBJ2-2, with TRBD1 as a possible D gene (6 bases). Germline assignment: CDR1 SGHRS and CDR2 YFSETQ. The V end was cut by 5 bases, the J end by 10 bases, with 15 bases between. This CDR3 spans 13 amino acids.

This clonotype was picked up a small number of times. This rearrangement joins TRBV6-2 or TRBV6-3 to TRBJ2-7; a possible D gene is TRBD2 (5 bases). Trimming pared 7 bases from V and 2 bases from J, leaving 9 bases between. Germline CDR1 MNHEY, CDR2 SVGEGT. This CDR3 has 12 residues. CDR3 region: CASTRGTYEQYF. Written as DNA, the CDR3 is TGTGCCAGCACCCGGGGTACCTACGAGCAGTACTTC.

The chain is built from TRBV20-1 and TRBJ2-7; TRBD2 agrees at 12 bases. V lost 7 bases, J lost 3 bases, and 7 bases stayed unmatched. Germline lookup yields CDR1 DFQATT and CDR2 SNEGSKA (reference sequence). CDR3 length: 14 residues. CDR3 in DNA: TGCAGTGTTGGACTAGCGGGGAACCTCTACGAGCAGTACTTC. It yields the protein CSVGLAGNLYEQYF.

This chain uses TRBV4-2 with TRBJ2-7; possible D gene TRBD2, 7 bases. Between the trimmed V and J ends, which lost 6 bases and 6 bases, there was a span of 24 bases. This CDR3 is built from 16 residues. Germline-derived CDR1 and CDR2 are LGHNA and YNFKEQ. The CDR3 reads CASSNIVSGIGGEQYF. CDR3 DNA sequence: TGTGCCAGCAGTAACATCGTCAGCGGGATAGGGGGCGAGCAGTACTTC.

The chain combines TRBV7-9 with TRBJ2-1, with D possibly matching TRBD2 (7 bases). Germline V gene lookup returns CDR1 SEHNR and CDR2 FQNEAQ (reference sequence). The V gene lost 6 bases and the J gene lost 5 bases, with 17 bases spanning the gap. CDR3 length equals 15 residues. The CDR3 reads CASRWGLAEDNEQFF. CDR3 DNA sequence: TGTGCCAGCAGGTGGGGGCTAGCGGAAGACAATGAGCAGTTCTTC.

This clonotype occurred many times. The rearrangement joins TRBV5-1 to TRBJ2-1, with a tentative D call TRBD2 (5 bases). V dropped 1 base and J dropped 0 bases, with 11 bases sitting between them. CDR3 length: 16 residues. The V gene's germline CDR1 is SGHRS and CDR2 YFSETQ. CDR3 sequence reads: CASSLNVGSSYNEQFF. In DNA form, the CDR3 reads TGCGCCAGCAGCTTGAATGTGGGGAGCTCCTACAATGAGCAGTTCTTC.

Ten or more counts support this clonotype. The V and J genes are TRBV5-1 and TRBJ2-1; 7 bases align to TRBD2. Germline V gene sequence: CDR1 SGHRS, CDR2 YFSETQ. The junction had 10 bases not matched to a gene; V was cut back by 0 bases and J by 7 bases. The length of the CDR3 is 16 residues. This chain's CDR3 is CASSLVSGKGSNEQFF. The DNA of the CDR3 is TGCGCCAGCAGCTTGGTGAGCGGGAAGGGCTCGAATGAGCAGTTCTTC.

This clonotype was seen repeatedly, ten times or more. V usage is TRBV12-3 or TRBV12-4 and J usage is TRBJ2-2, with 7 nucleotides matching TRBD1. Trimming took 1 base from V and 3 from J; bases not matched to a gene: 5. The CDR3 length is 16 residues. The CDR3 DNA reads as TGTGCCAGCAGTTTAGGGGGACAGTACTACACCGGGGAGCTGTTTTTT. This gives the protein CASSLGGQYYTGELFF.

The J gene is TRBJ2-3, the V gene TRBV29-1, with 9 bases identical to TRBD1. CDR1 and CDR2 from the germline V gene are SQVTM and ANQGSEA. V shed 0 bases, J shed 6 bases, and the junction held 10 bases outside the gene matches. CDR3 length: 16 residues. This CDR3 reads CSVEDSRTGAWDTQYF. The CDR3 DNA reads as TGCAGCGTTGAAGATTCTCGGACAGGGGCATGGGATACGCAGTATTTT.

The table lists this clonotype with a few counts. CDR3 residues: CSASRSVSEAFF. Written as DNA, the CDR3 is TGCAGTGCTAGCAGGTCCGTAAGCGAAGCTTTCTTT. The rearrangement links TRBV20-1 to TRBJ1-1; no clear D gene. Trimming removed 3 bases at V and 8 bases at J, with 13 bases between. CDR1 DFQATT and CDR2 SNEGSKA come from the germline V gene (reference sequence). This CDR3 has 12 amino acids.

This clonotype was picked up a small number of times. V is TRBV10-3 and J is TRBJ2-7; TRBD1 aligns across 7 bases. V gave up 2 bases and J gave up 0 bases; unmatched junction bases: 4. This CDR3 spans 15 amino acids. Germline V gives CDR1 ENHRY, CDR2 SYGVKD. CDR3 region: CAISEPGTDSYEQYF. The CDR3 region has the DNA TGTGCCATCAGTGAGCCAGGGACAGACTCCTACGAGCAGTACTTC.